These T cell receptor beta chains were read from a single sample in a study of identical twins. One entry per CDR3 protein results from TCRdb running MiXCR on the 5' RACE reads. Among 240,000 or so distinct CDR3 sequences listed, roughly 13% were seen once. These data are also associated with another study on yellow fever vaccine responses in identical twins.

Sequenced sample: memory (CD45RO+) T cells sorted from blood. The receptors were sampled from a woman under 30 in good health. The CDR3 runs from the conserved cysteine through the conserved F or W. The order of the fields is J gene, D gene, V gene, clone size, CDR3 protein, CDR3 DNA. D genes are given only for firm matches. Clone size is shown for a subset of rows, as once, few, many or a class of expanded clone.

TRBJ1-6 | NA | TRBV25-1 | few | CASSLASYNSPLHF | TGTGCCAGCAGTTTGGCCTCCTATAATTCACCCCTCCACTTT
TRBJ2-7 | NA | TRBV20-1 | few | CSATGTKPPYEQYF | TGCAGTGCAACCGGGACCAAACCCCCCTACGAGCAGTACTTC
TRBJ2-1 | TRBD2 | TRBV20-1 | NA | CSASQTSESGYNEQFF | TGCAGTGCCTCTCAGACTAGCGAAAGCGGATACAATGAGCAGTTCTTC
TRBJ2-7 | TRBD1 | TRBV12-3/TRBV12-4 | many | CASSLEGQNYEQYF | TGTGCCAGCAGTTTAGAGGGACAGAACTACGAGCAGTACTTC
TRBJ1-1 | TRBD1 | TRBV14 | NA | CASSRDIGTVNTEAFF | TGTGCCAGCAGCCGGGACATCGGGACAGTGAACACTGAAGCTTTCTTT
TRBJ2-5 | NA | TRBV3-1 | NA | CASYSATGRAETQYF | TGTGCCAGCTACTCCGCGACAGGAAGGGCAGAGACCCAGTACTTC
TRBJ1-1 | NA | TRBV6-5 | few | CASSYPGRGDTEAFF | TGTGCCAGCAGTTACCCGGGCAGGGGTGACACTGAAGCTTTCTTT
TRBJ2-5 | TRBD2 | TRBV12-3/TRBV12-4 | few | CASTPGGWVETQYF | TGTGCCAGCACGCCGGGGGGGTGGGTGGAGACCCAGTACTTC
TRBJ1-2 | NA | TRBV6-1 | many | CASSESDSYGYTF | TGTGCCAGCAGTGAGAGTGACAGCTATGGCTACACCTTC
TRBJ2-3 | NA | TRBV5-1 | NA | CASSPQQETKSTDTQYF | TGCGCCAGCAGCCCCCAACAGGAGACTAAAAGCACAGATACGCAGTATTTT
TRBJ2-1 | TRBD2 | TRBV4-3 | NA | CASSQMAGGSYNEQFF | TGCGCCAGCAGCCAAATGGCGGGAGGGTCCTACAATGAGCAGTTCTTC
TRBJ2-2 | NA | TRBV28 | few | CASRTMSGELFF | TGTGCCAGCAGGACCATGAGCGGGGAGCTGTTTTTT
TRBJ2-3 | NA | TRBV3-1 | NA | CASSQGGRGRTDTQYF | TGTGCCAGCAGCCAAGGAGGCCGGGGTCGGACAGATACGCAGTATTTT
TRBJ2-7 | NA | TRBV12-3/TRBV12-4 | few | CASSFPYSGQYF | TGTGCCAGCAGTTTCCCGTACTCTGGGCAGTACTTC
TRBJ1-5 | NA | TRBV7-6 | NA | CASSPNTVGGEPQHF | TGTGCCAGCAGCCCAAATACCGTGGGAGGTGAGCCCCAGCATTTT
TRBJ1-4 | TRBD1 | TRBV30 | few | CAWKGQGVEKLFF | TGTGCCTGGAAGGGACAGGGGGTTGAAAAACTGTTTTTT
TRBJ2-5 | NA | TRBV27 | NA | CASGISSGLQETQYF | TGTGCCAGCGGTATTTCCAGCGGCTTACAAGAGACCCAGTACTTC
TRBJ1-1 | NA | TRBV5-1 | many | CASSQDLQGVKEKAFF | TGCGCCAGCAGCCAAGACCTACAGGGAGTTAAAGAAAAAGCTTTCTTT
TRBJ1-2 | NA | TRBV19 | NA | CASSPTTWEGYTF | TGTGCCAGTAGTCCGACGACTTGGGAAGGCTACACCTTC
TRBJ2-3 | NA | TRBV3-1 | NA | CASSQVPPPSTDTQYF | TGTGCCAGCAGCCAAGTGCCGCCCCCCAGCACAGATACGCAGTATTTT
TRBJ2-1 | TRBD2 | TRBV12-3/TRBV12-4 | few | CASSVAGGSNEQFF | TGTGCCAGCAGTGTAGCGGGCGGGAGCAATGAGCAGTTCTTC
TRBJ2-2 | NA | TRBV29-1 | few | CSVDRGFTGELFF | TGCAGCGTTGACAGGGGATTCACCGGGGAGCTGTTTTTT
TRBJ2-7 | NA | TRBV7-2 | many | CASSFRGWDEQYF | TGTGCCAGCAGCTTTCGCGGATGGGATGAGCAGTACTTC
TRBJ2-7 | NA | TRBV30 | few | CAWSSWSYEQYF | TGTGCCTGGAGCAGTTGGTCCTACGAGCAGTACTTC
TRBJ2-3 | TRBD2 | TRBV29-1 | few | CSVAGLAGGTDTQYF | TGCAGCGTTGCCGGGCTAGCGGGGGGTACAGATACGCAGTATTTT
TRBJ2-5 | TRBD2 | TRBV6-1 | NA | CASGRLAGVETQYF | TGTGCCAGCGGACGACTAGCGGGGGTGGAGACCCAGTACTTC
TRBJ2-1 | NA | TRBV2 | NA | CASSDSESSYNEQFF | TGTGCCAGCAGTGATTCGGAAAGCTCCTACAATGAGCAGTTCTTC
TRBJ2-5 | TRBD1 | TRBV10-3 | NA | CATHPGGGETQYF | TGTGCCACCCATCCAGGGGGCGGAGAGACCCAGTACTTC
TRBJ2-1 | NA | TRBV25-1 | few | CASSFRAYNEQFF | TGTGCCAGCAGCTTCAGGGCGTACAATGAGCAGTTCTTC
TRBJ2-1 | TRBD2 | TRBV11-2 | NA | CASSLATSGRTNEQFF | TGTGCCAGCAGCTTAGCGACTAGCGGGAGGACTAATGAGCAGTTCTTC
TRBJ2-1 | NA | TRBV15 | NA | CATSRNLGSTYNEQFF | TGTGCCACCAGCAGAAACCTCGGGAGTACCTACAATGAGCAGTTCTTC
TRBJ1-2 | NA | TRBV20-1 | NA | CSASYVGNGYTF | TGCAGTGCTAGTTACGTGGGGAACGGCTACACCTTC
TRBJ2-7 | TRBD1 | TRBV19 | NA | CASSPGTGHSYEQYF | TGTGCCAGCTCTCCCGGGACAGGGCATTCCTACGAGCAGTACTTC
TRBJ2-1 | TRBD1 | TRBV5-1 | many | CASSGGLDRGRGNEQFF | TGCGCCAGCAGCGGTGGGCTGGACAGGGGGCGCGGTAATGAGCAGTTCTTC
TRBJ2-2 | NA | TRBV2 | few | CASDTTGELFF | TGTGCCAGCGACACTACCGGGGAGCTGTTTTTT
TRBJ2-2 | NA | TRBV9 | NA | CASSVVPGEAGELFF | TGTGCCAGCAGCGTAGTACCGGGGGAGGCCGGGGAGCTGTTTTTT
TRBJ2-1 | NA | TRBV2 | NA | CASRRDGNEQFF | TGTGCCAGCAGGAGGGATGGGAATGAGCAGTTCTTC
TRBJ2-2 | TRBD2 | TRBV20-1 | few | CSAVGLAGDTGELFF | TGCAGTGCCGTAGGACTAGCGGGAGACACCGGGGAGCTGTTTTTT
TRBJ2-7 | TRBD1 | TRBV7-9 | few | CASRKTGASSYEQYF | TGTGCCAGCAGGAAGACAGGGGCTTCCTCCTACGAGCAGTACTTC
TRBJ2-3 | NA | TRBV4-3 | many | CASSQGPPVRTDTQYF | TGCGCCAGCAGCCAAGGGCCGCCGGTCCGCACAGATACGCAGTATTTT
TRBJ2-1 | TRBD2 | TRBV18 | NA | CASSPIPSGSYNEQFF | TGTGCCAGCTCACCAATTCCTAGCGGGTCCTACAATGAGCAGTTCTTC
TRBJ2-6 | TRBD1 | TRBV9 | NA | CASSEGQGGVGSGANVLTF | TGTGCCAGCAGCGAGGGACAGGGTGGTGTCGGGTCTGGGGCCAACGTCCTGACTTTC
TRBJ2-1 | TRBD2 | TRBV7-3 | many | CASSLNRRGNYNEQFF | TGTGCCAGCAGCTTAAACCGGCGGGGGAACTACAATGAGCAGTTCTTC
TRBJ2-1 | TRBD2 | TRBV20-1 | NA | CSARDISGGYSYNEQFF | TGCAGTGCTAGAGATATTAGCGGGGGTTACTCCTACAATGAGCAGTTCTTC
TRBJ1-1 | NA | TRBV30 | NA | CAWSADPTEAFF | TGTGCCTGGAGTGCCGACCCCACTGAAGCTTTCTTT
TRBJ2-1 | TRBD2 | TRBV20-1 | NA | CSARDLEVAGRGDEQFF | TGCAGTGCTAGAGATCTCGAAGTAGCGGGACGGGGCGATGAGCAGTTCTTC
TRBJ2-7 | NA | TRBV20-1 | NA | CSVPNRLGEQYF | TGCAGTGTTCCTAACAGGTTAGGCGAGCAGTACTTC
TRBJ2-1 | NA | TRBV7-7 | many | CASSLGLTTGQFF | TGTGCTAGCAGCTTAGGACTGACCACGGGGCAGTTCTTC
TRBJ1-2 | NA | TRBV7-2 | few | CASSAGGGYGYTF | TGTGCCAGCAGTGCCGGCGGGGGTTATGGCTACACCTTC
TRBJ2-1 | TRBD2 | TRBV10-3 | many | CAITGLDNEQFF | TGTGCCATCACAGGACTAGACAATGAGCAGTTCTTC
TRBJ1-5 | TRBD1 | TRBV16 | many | CASSQRGRGQLNQPQHF | TGTGCCAGCAGCCAACGAGGGAGGGGACAGCTCAATCAGCCCCAGCATTTT
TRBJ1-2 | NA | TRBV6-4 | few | CASSPWGGTLGYTF | TGTGCCAGCAGCCCGTGGGGGGGTACCCTTGGCTACACCTTC
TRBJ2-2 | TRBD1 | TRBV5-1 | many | CASSLETGGSITGELFF | TGCGCCAGCAGCTTGGAGACAGGGGGCAGTATCACCGGGGAGCTGTTTTTT